These 5 T cell receptor beta chains came from one sample sequenced in a study of T cells in Graves' hyperthyroidism and ophthalmopathy (dated by TCRdb to the late 2010s). The library relied on multiplex PCR. Sequencing relied on an Illumina HiSeq 2000. The TCR beta CDR3 regions were amplified from the RNA transcripts. The TCR CDR3 was subjected to a first round of RT-PCR using the HTBI primer set and the Qiagen OneStep RT-PCR kit. The public reads were run again by TCRdb, first through fastp at Q25 and then through MiXCR, and only productive beta chains were kept. Rows merge per CDR3 protein into single entries with the most common DNA and genes. For this sample there are roughly 600,000 distinct CDR3 sequences; more than 14% appear just once. Around 13% of the sample rests with the top ten. The sample taken for sequencing was blood. These receptors all come from a woman aged 50 to 65 with Graves' ophthalmopathy.

This chain joins TRBV9 and TRBJ2-3, with TRBD2 matching over 8 bases. CDR1 and CDR2 from the germline V gene are SGDLS and YYNGEE. This CDR3 spans 18 amino acids. Unmatched junction bases numbered 10, after V lost 1 base and J lost 0 bases. The CDR3 loop is CASSVSGGSGRSTDTQYF. In nucleotides, the CDR3 is TGTGCCAGCAGCGTAAGTGGGGGGAGCGGGAGAAGCACAGATACGCAGTATTTT.

At least ten counts were recorded for this clonotype. This chain connects TRBV6-6 to TRBJ1-2; D uncertain. The CDR3 is 15 residues long. Germline values: CDR1 MNHNY, CDR2 SVGAGI (reference sequence). V was cut by 0 bases and J by 7 bases, with 15 bases left in between. The CDR3, as DNA: TGTGCCAGCAGTTACTCAGGATCGGGTATACGTGGCTACACCTTC. It codes for CASSYSGSGIRGYTF.

This clonotype has a handful of counts. The rearrangement uses TRBV6-1 and TRBJ2-5; D may be TRBD1 (5 bases). In germline, CDR1 is MNHNS, CDR2 SASEGT. The ends were cut back, 6 bases at V and 1 base at J, with 12 bases in the middle. The CDR3 is 14 residues long. CDR3 sequence: CASRPRQIQETQYF. CDR3 in DNA: TGTGCCAGCAGGCCTCGACAGATCCAAGAGACCCAGTACTTC.

Here the CDR3 reads CASSTGTGVPQHF. In DNA, the CDR3 is TGTGCCAGTAGTACCGGGACAGGGGTCCCCCAGCATTTT. The chain recombines TRBV19 with TRBJ1-5; 10 positions match TRBD1. Germline-derived CDR1 and CDR2 are LNHDA and SQIVND (reference sequence). J gave up 10 bases and V 4 bases, and 4 bases lay outside the gene matches. The CDR3 consists of 13 residues.

This clonotype turned up a few times. V usage is TRBV25-1 and J usage is TRBJ2-1; TRBD2 matches 8 bases. The germline V gene has CDR1 MGHDK and CDR2 SYGVNS. This CDR3 has 16 residues. V was clipped by 6 bases and J by 1 base; unmatched bases: 8. The CDR3 DNA sequence: TGTGCCAGCAGCGAAACTAGCGGTGGGTCCTACAATGAGCAGTTCTTC. The encoded protein is CASSETSGGSYNEQFF.